The clone carrying this T cell receptor (beta chain) came up many times. This record belongs to a study of identical twins. Unique molecular identifiers were present on the cDNA, and a universal primer site came from template switching. TCRdb used MiXCR to reprocess the 5' RACE reads, holding one entry per CDR3 protein. The sample shows approximately 600,000 distinct CDR3 sequences, around a tenth of them seen only once. This CDR3 contains 17 residues. Germline V gives CDR1 WSHSY, CDR2 SAAADI. Deletions cut 2 bases from V and 2 bases from J, with 17 bases between. All donors comprised healthy Caucasians. These same data were also listed under a study on yellow fever vaccine responses in identical twins. Per that paper: Reportedly, twins showed a vaccine T cell response that looked partly convergent and partly personalized.

The sample taken for sequencing was PBMCs. The TCR comes from a woman younger than 35 in good health. This chain connects TRBV10-2 to TRBJ2-3, with D tentatively TRBD1 (6 bases). CDR3 region: CASSEQRGTGITDTQYF. The CDR3 DNA reads TGCGCCAGCAGTGAGCAAAGAGGTACAGGGATCACAGATACGCAGTATTTT.